Detailed here is one TCR beta chain. The data originate from a study of blood T cell repertoires in COVID-19. Study at large: Sample material is recorded as cDNA or gDNA derived from T cells, B-cell-depleted T cells, or PBMCs.

Trimming took 4 bases from V and 4 from J; bases not matched to a gene: 5. From germline, CDR1 is SGHTA and CDR2 FQGNSA. The CDR3 loop spans 15 amino acids. The protocol was immunoSEQ multiplex PCR, while the TCRdb copy is restricted to in-frame clones and leaves out a portion. The table shows over 85,000 clones, with around 90% occurring only once. The clonotype was recovered from a man aged 40-55 years with acute or convalescent COVID-19. The chain is built from TRBV7-2 and TRBJ2-3; the match to TRBD2 covers 10 bases. The material sequenced was peripheral blood. For the CDR3, the DNA is TGTGCCAGCAGCTCGGGACTAGCGAACGCAGATACGCAGTATTTT. Translation gives CASSSGLANADTQYF.